This T cell receptor beta chain was captured by sequencing in a study of neurological immune-mediated disorders. The J segment lost 4 bases and the V segment lost 5 bases, leaving 10 bases of the junction unmatched. Germline V gene lookup returns CDR1 DFQATT and CDR2 SNEGSKA (reference sequence). The CDR3 length is 15 residues. This clonotype has at least ten counts. The authors made cDNA by 5'RACE with 10-nucleotide random UMIs. TCRdb passed the 5' RACE reads through MiXCR, listing each CDR3 protein once. The table has 120,000 or so distinct CDR3 sequences, approximately 3.2% seen once. The clonotype originates from a woman in her 30s with multiple sclerosis. The rearrangement links TRBV20-1 to TRBJ2-5; 10 bases agree with TRBD2. Sequencing used PBMCs. CDR3: CSAEVLAGTPETQYF. The CDR3 coding sequence is TGCAGTGCTGAAGTACTAGCGGGGACGCCAGAGACCCAGTACTTC.